This T cell receptor (beta chain) was documented in a study of blood T cell repertoires in COVID-19. Study context: From T cells, B-cell-depleted T cells, or PBMCs came the material, which was cDNA or gDNA.

Profiling relied on immunoSEQ multiplex PCR, and the TCRdb table lists in-frame clones only, not all of them. In the table there are some 130,000 clones, approximately 78% of which are singletons. From germline, CDR1 is DFQATT and CDR2 SNEGSKA (reference sequence). The CDR3 runs to 11 residues. The V gene lost 6 bases and the J gene lost 6 bases, with 11 bases spanning the gap. Input material: peripheral blood. The V and J genes are TRBV20-1 and TRBJ1-2, with a tentative D call TRBD1 (5 bases). The sequence was collected from a man aged 55 to 70 who had recovered from COVID-19. The CDR3 loop is CSAGGNDGYTF. In DNA, the CDR3 is TGCAGTGCCGGGGGAAACGATGGCTACACCTTC.